This TCR beta chain appears in the sequencing data of a study of CD8+ T cells in alopecia areata. This clone was detected a few times. Following extraction, RNA underwent reverse transcription to cDNA, which served as the sequencing template. The method was immunoSEQ multiplex PCR; TCRdb's version includes in-frame clones alone and lacks a portion of them. This table has some 130,000 clones, roughly 53% appearing once. Peripheral blood, together with lesional scalp punch biopsies, was collected from alopecia areata patients. The TCR sequence derives from a human donor with alopecia areata. This specimen consisted of CD4+ T cells sorted from blood, obtained at week 0.

CDR3 residues: CASSQGTPGELFF. CDR3 nucleotide sequence: TGTGCCAGCAGCCAAGGGACACCCGGGGAGCTGTTTTTT. This chain joins TRBV7-9 and TRBJ2-2; D might be TRBD1 (6 bases). From germline, CDR1 is SEHNR and CDR2 FQNEAQ (reference sequence). This CDR3 spans 13 amino acids. Trimming removed 5 bases at V and 6 bases at J, with 10 bases between.